These 23 T cell receptor beta chains originate from one sample sequenced in a study of early T cells in non-severe SARS-CoV-2 infection. TCRdb reprocessed the 5' RACE reads with MiXCR, giving one entry per CDR3 protein. The sample lists roughly 51,000 distinct CDR3 sequences, about 7.4% occurring once. Material: whole blood. These receptors were obtained from an adult who was a healthcare worker with PCR-confirmed SARS-CoV-2 infection or an uninfected control (not recorded which).

The count of this clonotype is one. V is TRBV12-3 or TRBV12-4 and J is TRBJ1-5; D unclear. This CDR3 has 12 amino acids. V lost 6 bases to trimming and J lost 7 bases, with 10 bases between them. The CDR3 coding sequence is TGTGCCAGCAGGGGCGGTTGGCAGCCCCAGCATTTT. Its protein product is CASRGGWQPQHF.

The gene calls are TRBV29-1 and TRBJ2-3; D unresolved. Germline V gene lookup returns CDR1 SQVTM and CDR2 ANQGSEA. V dropped 3 bases and J dropped 5 bases, with 12 bases sitting between them. The CDR3 has 13 residues. CDR3: CSVEDLRGDTQYF. CDR3 in DNA: TGCAGCGTTGAGGACCTCCGTGGAGATACGCAGTATTTT.

V gene TRBV20-1 combines with J gene TRBJ1-1, with 9 bases matching TRBD1. The ends lost 3 bases at V and 8 bases at J; junction bases unmatched: 13. CDR1 and CDR2 (germline): DFQATT, SNEGSKA (reference sequence). The CDR3 covers 15 residues. The CDR3: CSASSRGTGSIEAFF. CDR3 in DNA: TGCAGTGCTAGCTCCCGAGGGACAGGGAGCATCGAAGCTTTCTTT.

This clonotype was seen many times. The chain has TRBV20-1 and TRBJ1-6; the match to TRBD1 covers 7 bases. The trim removed 0 bases at V and 6 bases at J, leaving 5 bases unmatched. There are 15 residues in the CDR3. The germline CDR1 and CDR2 sequences are DFQATT and SNEGSKA (reference sequence). CDR3 in DNA: TGCAGTGCTAGAGACAGGGGGACCGCTAATTCACCCCTCCACTTT. As protein: CSARDRGTANSPLHF.

As concerns this clonotype: This may be a read error: a much more frequent sequence differs by one nucleotide. The chain links TRBV5-4 to TRBJ1-6; 7 bases agree with TRBD1. Looked up from germline, CDR1 is SGHNT and CDR2 is YYREEE (reference sequence). The CDR3 loop spans 14 amino acids. CDR3 sequence reads: CVGTDINYNSPLHF. The CDR3 DNA follows: TGTGTCGGGACAGACATCAACTATAATTCACCCCTCCACTTT. Full variable domain (remainder filled in from reference TRBV5-4 and TRBJ1-6): ETGVTQSPTHLIKTRGQQVTLRCSSQSGHNTVSWYQQALGQGPQFIFQYYREEENGRGNFPPRFSGLQFPNYSSELNVNALELDDSALYLCVGTDINYNSPLHFGNGTRLTVT.

This clonotype was recorded many times. The rearrangement links TRBV5-1 to TRBJ2-3; D is tentatively TRBD1 or TRBD2 (6 bases each). Germline V gives CDR1 SGHRS, CDR2 YFSETQ. Trimming shortened V by 4 bases and J by 2 bases, and 14 bases separated the two germline ends. CDR3 size: 15 residues. The CDR3 nucleotides read TGCGCCAGCAGCAGGGACGGGGGCTACACAGATACGCAGTATTTT. Amino acid sequence: CASSRDGGYTDTQYF. The full variable domain, rest sourced from reference TRBV5-1 and TRBJ2-3, is KAGVTQTPRYLIKTRGQQVTLSCSPISGHRSVSWYQQTPGQGLQFLFEYFSETQRNKGNFPGRFSGRQFSNSRSEMNVSTLELGDSALYLCASSRDGGYTDTQYFGPGTRLTVL.

This clonotype was seen ten or more times. The chain employs TRBV24-1 and TRBJ2-4, with D perhaps TRBD2 (5 bases). Germline assignment: CDR1 KGHDR and CDR2 SFDVKD. The CDR3 is 16 residues long. V dropped 3 bases and J dropped 6 bases, with 17 bases sitting between them. The CDR3 region is CATSDAGVPASNIQYF. CDR3 bases: TGTGCCACCAGTGATGCGGGCGTTCCCGCTTCAAACATTCAGTACTTC.

This clonotype was counted at least ten times. The chain couples TRBV6-2 or TRBV6-3 to TRBJ1-4, with TRBD1 as a possible D gene (5 bases). Germline assignment: CDR1 MNHEY and CDR2 SVGEGT. V shed 2 bases and J shed 0 bases, with 13 bases lying between them. The length of the CDR3 is 17 residues. CDR3 nucleotide sequence: TGTGCCAGCAGTTACCACGGGGGTGCTGCAACTAATGAAAAACTGTTTTTT. It encodes CASSYHGGAATNEKLFF.

This clonotype occurred many times. This chain joins TRBV11-3 and TRBJ2-2; no firm D call. The V end lost 1 base, the J end lost 6 bases, and 3 bases lay between the germline ends. Germline assignment: CDR1 SGHNT and CDR2 YENEEA. CDR3 size: 12 residues. As DNA, the CDR3 is TGTGCCAGCAGCTTAGGGTCCGGGGAGCTGTTTTTT. It yields the protein CASSLGSGELFF. The whole variable domain, remainder taken from reference TRBV11-3 and TRBJ2-2, is EAGVVQSPRYKIIEKKQPVAFWCNPISGHNTLYWYLQNLGQGPELLIRYENEEAVDDSQLPKDRFSAERLKGVDSTLKIQPAELGDSAVYLCASSLGSGELFFGEGSRLTVL.

This clonotype was found many times. This chain's CDR3 is CASSSGRTYNEQFF. CDR3 in DNA: TGTGCCAGCAGCTCGGGACGGACCTACAATGAGCAGTTCTTC. The chain has TRBV7-9 and TRBJ2-1; possibly TRBD1 or TRBD2 for D (5 bases each). This CDR3 has 14 amino acids. V was trimmed by 4 bases and J by 2 bases, leaving 9 bases between them. CDR1 and CDR2 (germline): SEHNR, FQNEAQ (reference sequence).

At least ten counts were recorded for this clonotype. This chain links TRBV2 with TRBJ2-3, with a possible D match to TRBD1 (6 bases). Deletions cut 6 bases from V and 6 bases from J, with 13 bases between. The germline V gene has CDR1 SNHLY and CDR2 FYNNEI. The CDR3 spans 13 residues. CDR3 loop: CASSRTERDTQYF. CDR3 nucleotide sequence: TGTGCCAGCAGCAGGACAGAACGCGATACGCAGTATTTT.

This clonotype was observed many times. This chain connects TRBV27 to TRBJ2-7; D remains unclear. This CDR3 comprises 12 residues. V lost 7 bases and J 3 bases, leaving 10 bases between the germline ends. Germline CDR1 MNHEY, CDR2 SMNVEV (reference sequence). DNA of the CDR3: TGTGCCAGCACCAGTGACCACTACGAGCAGTACTTC. This translates into CASTSDHYEQYF.

This chain connects TRBV3-1 to TRBJ2-1, with unresolved D. From germline, CDR1 is LGHDT and CDR2 YNNKEL (reference sequence). The CDR3 covers 12 residues. V lost 6 bases and J 8 bases, leaving 11 bases between the germline ends. In DNA, the CDR3 is TGTGCCAGCAGTCGCGCTAACTATGAGCAGTTCTTC. Encoded protein: CASSRANYEQFF.

A note on this clonotype: A much larger clone differs by one base, so this may be a read error. V and J are TRBV12-5 and TRBJ2-3; D remains ambiguous. Germline CDR1 LGHNT, CDR2 FRNRAP. The CDR3 is 14 residues long. The CDR3 sequence: CASSLGFSTDTQYF. CDR3 sequence (DNA): TGTGCTAGTAGTTTGGGTTTTAGCACAGATACGCAGTATTTT.

This clonotype has ten or more counts. The chain's CDR3 is CASTRQGMIDTEAFF. DNA of the CDR3: TGTGCCAGCACGAGACAGGGGATGATAGACACTGAAGCTTTCTTT. The rearrangement uses TRBV2 and TRBJ1-1, with 8 bases lining up with TRBD1. Germline loops: CDR1 SNHLY, CDR2 FYNNEI. This CDR3 spans 15 amino acids. V lost 7 bases and J lost 3; bases outside the gene matches: 10.

This chain links TRBV7-9 with TRBJ2-1; the D is unclear. V lost 3 bases to trimming and J lost 8 bases, with 5 bases between them. The CDR3 is made up of 11 amino acids. Germline V gives CDR1 SEHNR, CDR2 FQNEAQ (reference sequence). In DNA form, the CDR3 reads TGTGCCAGCAGCTTGATCGATGAGCAGTTCTTC. Protein product: CASSLIDEQFF.

In its sample, this clonotype was seen many times. J is TRBJ2-5 and V is TRBV25-1; D is tentatively TRBD1 or TRBD2 (5 bases each). This CDR3 spans 14 amino acids. Deletions cut 1 base from V and 4 bases from J, with 10 bases between. Per the germline V gene, CDR1 is MGHDK and CDR2 is SYGVNS. The CDR3 nucleotides are TGTGCCAGCAGTGAATCGAGGGGAGTAGAGACCCAGTACTTC. Translation: CASSESRGVETQYF.

V gene TRBV10-3 combines with J gene TRBJ2-3; D possibly corresponds to TRBD2 (5 bases). Deletions cut 4 bases from V and 0 bases from J, with 8 bases between. Germline CDR1 and CDR2: ENHRY and SYGVKD. This CDR3 region has 14 residues. CDR3: CAISAPGSTDTQYF. CDR3 in DNA: TGTGCCATCAGTGCTCCGGGGAGCACAGATACGCAGTATTTT.

This clonotype was seen at least ten times. V and J are TRBV6-5 and TRBJ1-1; D call uncertain. Germline loops: CDR1 MNHEY, CDR2 SVGAGI. V lost 0 bases to trimming and J lost 7 bases, with 9 bases between them. The CDR3 runs 13 residues. For the CDR3, the DNA is TGTGCCAGCAGTTACTCTACGCTTGGTGAAGCTTTCTTT. Its protein product is CASSYSTLGEAFF.

A few counts support this clonotype. J is TRBJ2-5 and V is TRBV29-1; D is unresolved. Trimming stripped 6 bases from V and 2 bases from J, with 10 bases between. CDR3 length: 12 amino acids. In germline, CDR1 is SQVTM, CDR2 ANQGSEA. CDR3 nucleotide sequence: TGCAGCGTAGGACCCCTACAAGAGACCCAGTACTTC. This codes for CSVGPLQETQYF.

This clonotype was seen only a few times. The chain uses TRBV6-1 and TRBJ1-5, with TRBD1 identical over 9 bases. After removal of 6 bases from V and 6 bases from J, the junction contained 6 bases not matched to a gene. Germline CDR1 and CDR2: MNHNS and SASEGT. This CDR3 is built from 14 residues. DNA of the CDR3: TGTGCCAGCAGGGGGACAGGGACCGGTCAGCCCCAGCATTTT. Translated, it gives CASRGTGTGQPQHF.

This clonotype turned up a few times. The V call is TRBV5-1, the J call TRBJ1-1; D remains unclear. CDR1 and CDR2 from the germline V gene are SGHRS and YFSETQ. The ends were cut back, 1 base at V and 0 bases at J, with 10 bases in the middle. The CDR3 runs 15 residues. The CDR3: CASSLNVRMNTEAFF. The CDR3 coding sequence is TGCGCCAGCAGCTTGAATGTCAGGATGAACACTGAAGCTTTCTTT.

The chain joins TRBV6-2 or TRBV6-3 to TRBJ2-3, with a possible D match to TRBD2 (5 bases). Germline CDR1 and CDR2: MNHEY and SVGEGT. This CDR3 spans 14 amino acids. The V end lost 6 bases, the J end lost 10 bases, and 20 bases lay between the germline ends. The DNA of the CDR3 is TGTGCCAGCAGCTTCAGAACCGGAGGAAATCCGCAGTATTTT. Amino acid sequence: CASSFRTGGNPQYF.